Sequencing of this T cell receptor (beta chain) was carried out in a study of blood T cell repertoires in COVID-19. Data came from immunoSEQ multiplex PCR; TCRdb stores just in-frame clones and leaves some out. The table records approximately 160,000 clones, roughly four fifths of them present only once. Sequenced material: peripheral blood. The receptor was derived from a man between 65 and 85 years old who had recovered from COVID-19.

CDR3 amino acids: CASSSPSGSSPTGELFF. As DNA, the CDR3 is TGTGCCAGCAGTTCACCTAGCGGGAGTTCGCCCACCGGGGAGCTGTTTTTT. This chain joins TRBV28 and TRBJ2-2, with 10 bases aligning to TRBD2. CDR3 length: 17 residues. CDR1 is MDHEN and CDR2 is SYDVKM in the germline V gene. V shed 4 bases and J 4 bases; nucleotides not matched to a gene: 9.